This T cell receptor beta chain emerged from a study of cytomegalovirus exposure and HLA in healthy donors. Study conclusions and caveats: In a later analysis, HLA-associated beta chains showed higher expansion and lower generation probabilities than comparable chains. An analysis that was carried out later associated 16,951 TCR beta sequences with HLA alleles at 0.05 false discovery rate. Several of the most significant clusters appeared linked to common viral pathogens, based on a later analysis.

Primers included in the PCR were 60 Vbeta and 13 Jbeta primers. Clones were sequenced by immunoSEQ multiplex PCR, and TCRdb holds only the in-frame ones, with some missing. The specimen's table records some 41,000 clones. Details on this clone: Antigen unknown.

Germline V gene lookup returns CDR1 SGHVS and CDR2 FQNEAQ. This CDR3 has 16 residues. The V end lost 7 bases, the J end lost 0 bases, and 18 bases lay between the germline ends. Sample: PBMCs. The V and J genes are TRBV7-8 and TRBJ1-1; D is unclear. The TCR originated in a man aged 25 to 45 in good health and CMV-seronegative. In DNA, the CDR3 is TGTGCCAGCACCGAGAACCCCGTAGATCTGAACACTGAAGCTTTCTTT. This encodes CASTENPVDLNTEAFF.